These 5 T cell receptor beta chains share one sample of origin, sequenced in a study of T-cell reconstitution after alpha-beta-depleted transplantation in children. For TCRbeta, the library was prepared with unique molecular identifiers. In TCRdb, the PCR reads were re-called with MiXCR into one record per CDR3 protein. The sample lists about 350,000 distinct CDR3 sequences; 15% to 20% were seen once. Specimen: PBMCs, mostly from graft donor cells, collected 360 days after TCRalphabeta/CD19-depleted stem cell transplant. These receptors were collected from a male patient aged 2 to 9 who had a stem cell transplant for acute lymphoblastic leukemia, so the T cells may come from the graft donor.

This clonotype was recorded a few times. The chain carries TRBV7-8 and TRBJ1-6; 9 positions agree with TRBD1. CDR1 is SGHVS, CDR2 FQNEAQ, per germline. The CDR3 extends over 19 amino acids. Losses at the gene ends were 2 bases for V and 7 bases for J; bases not matched to a gene: 15. The CDR3 region is CASSLRYRGHMGTNSPLHF. The CDR3 DNA sequence: TGTGCCAGCAGCTTAAGATACAGGGGGCATATGGGGACGAATTCACCCCTCCACTTT.

The table lists this clonotype with a few counts. The chain recombines TRBV6-5 with TRBJ1-5; perhaps TRBD1 as D (5 bases). Trimming removed 6 bases from V and 2 bases from J, with 17 bases in between. CDR1 is MNHEY, CDR2 SVGAGI, per germline. The CDR3 sequence is 16 residues long. The CDR3 nucleotides are TGTGCCAGCAGGCTGGAGGCGGGGGTTGGCAATCAGCCCCAGCATTTT. This gives the protein CASRLEAGVGNQPQHF.

This chain links TRBV7-2 with TRBJ1-5; no clear D gene. Germline V CDR1 and CDR2: SGHTA, FQGNSA. The CDR3 consists of 15 residues. Deletions cut 3 bases from V and 0 bases from J, with 9 bases between. The CDR3 protein is CASSLTAYSNQPQHF. CDR3 coding DNA: TGTGCCAGCAGCTTGACCGCGTATAGCAATCAGCCCCAGCATTTT.

The chain combines TRBV3-1 with TRBJ2-1, with TRBD2 matching 8 bases. The CDR3 runs 16 residues. V lost 2 bases to trimming and J lost 7 bases; unmatched junction nucleotides: 10. The V gene's germline CDR1 is LGHDT and CDR2 YNNKEL (reference sequence). The CDR3 sequence is CASSQLSGLAPNEQFF. For the CDR3, the DNA is TGTGCCAGCAGCCAACTTTCTGGACTAGCCCCTAATGAGCAGTTCTTC.

In its sample, this clonotype was seen a few times. This sequence joins TRBV27 and TRBJ2-7; 7 bases agree with TRBD2. CDR1 is MNHEY and CDR2 is SMNVEV in the germline V gene (reference sequence). The CDR3 sequence is 13 residues long. V shed 7 bases, J shed 4 bases, and the junction held 7 bases outside the gene matches. The CDR3 here is CASTERGGYEQYF. The CDR3, as DNA: TGTGCCAGCACCGAAAGGGGAGGGTACGAGCAGTACTTC.